The T cell receptor (beta chain) described here comes from a study of PD-1 blockade in classical Hodgkin lymphoma. Study-wide results and limits: Causes of the repertoire differences remain undefined, possibly disease activity or prior therapy.

Time point denoted: cycle 4 day 1 (C4D1), after five to seven weeks of nivolumab. Each of the patients experienced relapse following autologous stem cell transplantation, and their brentuximab vedotin exposure differed. About this clone: Its antigen is as yet unknown.

This CDR3 comprises 13 residues. Germline-derived CDR1 and CDR2 are SGHRS and YFSETQ. V was pared by 2 bases and J by 4 bases, with 2 bases of the junction left unmatched. Profiled with immunoSEQ multiplex PCR; TCRdb holds only in-frame clones, not every one. The table has about 31,000 clones, over 75% seen once. The chain couples TRBV5-1 to TRBJ2-5; 7 bases align to TRBD2. This clonotype was sampled from a human donor with classical Hodgkin lymphoma. The source was peripheral blood mononuclear cells (PBMCs), collected before the fourth cycle of nivolumab. Here the CDR3 DNA reads TGCGCCAGCAGCTTTGGGGAGGGAGAGACCCAGTACTTC. Amino acid sequence: CASSFGEGETQYF.